This is a list of T cell receptor beta chains from one sample in a study of shared clonotypes between healthy human individuals. Assay used: immunoSEQ multiplex PCR; TCRdb lists only in-frame clones, some missing. The table includes around 700,000 clones, 92% detected once. Sequences were obtained from naive CD8+ T cells sorted from blood. The receptors come from a man in his thirties or forties in good health. Both conserved end residues are part of each CDR3. Each record gives: clone size, J gene, D gene, V gene, CDR3 length, CDR3 DNA, CDR3 protein. D genes are given only for firm matches. Clone size is not always given. Where it is, it says once, few, many or a class for expanded clones.

abundance: once; j_gene: TRBJ2-7; d_gene: -; v_gene: TRBV9; len: 15; CDR3nt: TGTGCCAGCAGCGAGAGCGGGCTTCCCTCCTACGAGCAGTACTTC; CDR3aa: CASSESGLPSYEQYF
abundance: once; j_gene: TRBJ2-1; d_gene: -; v_gene: TRBV29-1; len: 12; CDR3nt: TGCAGCGTTGAAATGGTTGGCGATGAGCAGTTCTTC; CDR3aa: CSVEMVGDEQFF
abundance: -; j_gene: TRBJ2-1; d_gene: TRBD2; v_gene: TRBV27; len: 15; CDR3nt: TGTGCCAGCAGTGCGGTGGCGGGAGGGGACAATGAGCAGTTCTTC; CDR3aa: CASSAVAGGDNEQFF
abundance: -; j_gene: TRBJ2-1; d_gene: -; v_gene: TRBV7-3; len: 14; CDR3nt: TGTGCCAGCAGCTTAAGAGGGAACAACAATGAGCAGTTCTTC; CDR3aa: CASSLRGNNNEQFF
abundance: once; j_gene: TRBJ2-1; d_gene: -; v_gene: TRBV2; len: 12; CDR3nt: TGTGCCAGCAGTGATAGGGGCGATGAGCAGTTCTTC; CDR3aa: CASSDRGDEQFF
abundance: -; j_gene: TRBJ2-4; d_gene: TRBD2; v_gene: TRBV19; len: 16; CDR3nt: TGTGCCAGTAGTACCCGGGGAGCGGGGAACAAAAACATTCAGTACTTC; CDR3aa: CASSTRGAGNKNIQYF
abundance: -; j_gene: TRBJ2-7; d_gene: -; v_gene: TRBV4-1; len: 13; CDR3nt: TGCGCCAGCAGCCAAGTTGGGGGCTCCGAGCAGTACTTC; CDR3aa: CASSQVGGSEQYF
abundance: -; j_gene: TRBJ2-1; d_gene: TRBD2; v_gene: TRBV6-5; len: 13; CDR3nt: TGTGCCAGCAGCCCACTACCGGGGGGGGGAAAGTTCTTC; CDR3aa: CASSPLPGGGKFF
abundance: -; j_gene: TRBJ2-6; d_gene: -; v_gene: TRBV2; len: 18; CDR3nt: TGTGCCAGCAGTGTAGGAGATGGGGCACCCTCTGGGGCCAACGTCCTGACTTTC; CDR3aa: CASSVGDGAPSGANVLTF
abundance: few; j_gene: TRBJ2-1; d_gene: -; v_gene: TRBV28; len: 12; CDR3nt: TGTGCCAGCAGTTTATTCGTCAATGAGCAGTTCTTC; CDR3aa: CASSLFVNEQFF
abundance: -; j_gene: TRBJ2-5; d_gene: -; v_gene: TRBV7-9; len: 15; CDR3nt: TGTGCCAGCAGCTTAACCGGGAATCCTCAAGAGACCCAGTACTTC; CDR3aa: CASSLTGNPQETQYF
abundance: -; j_gene: TRBJ2-3; d_gene: -; v_gene: TRBV27; len: 12; CDR3nt: TGTGCCAGCAGTATGGGGGTGGATACGCAGTATTTT; CDR3aa: CASSMGVDTQYF
abundance: few; j_gene: TRBJ2-7; d_gene: TRBD1; v_gene: TRBV6-4; len: 15; CDR3nt: TGTGCCAGCAGTGAAGGGGTGGGACAGCCCTACGAGCAGTACTTC; CDR3aa: CASSEGVGQPYEQYF
abundance: -; j_gene: TRBJ2-3; d_gene: TRBD1; v_gene: TRBV27; len: 17; CDR3nt: TGTGCCAGCAGTCCCCTTCGGACAGGGGGCGTCACAGATACGCAGTATTTT; CDR3aa: CASSPLRTGGVTDTQYF
abundance: -; j_gene: TRBJ2-7; d_gene: -; v_gene: TRBV5-8; len: 14; CDR3nt: TGTGCCAGCAGCTTGGACAGACCAATCTACGAGCAGTACTTC; CDR3aa: CASSLDRPIYEQYF
abundance: -; j_gene: TRBJ2-7; d_gene: -; v_gene: TRBV2; len: 16; CDR3nt: TGTGCCAGCAGTGAAGGGACGGGAGTGTCGACCTACGAGCAGTACTTC; CDR3aa: CASSEGTGVSTYEQYF
abundance: -; j_gene: TRBJ2-1; d_gene: -; v_gene: TRBV7-9; len: 15; CDR3nt: TGTGCCAGCAGCCCCGAGGGCGGGACTTACAATGAGCAGTTCTTC; CDR3aa: CASSPEGGTYNEQFF
abundance: once; j_gene: TRBJ1-1; d_gene: -; v_gene: TRBV9; len: 13; CDR3nt: TGTGCCAGCAGCTTGGGGGGGCGAAATGAAGCTTTCTTT; CDR3aa: CASSLGGRNEAFF
abundance: -; j_gene: TRBJ2-1; d_gene: TRBD1; v_gene: TRBV6-5; len: 15; CDR3nt: TGTGCCAGCAGAAGACAGGGTCCAACTTACAATGAGCAGTTCTTC; CDR3aa: CASRRQGPTYNEQFF
abundance: -; j_gene: TRBJ2-1; d_gene: TRBD2; v_gene: TRBV19; len: 15; CDR3nt: TGTGCCAGTAGTACCACTAGCGGGGGCCACAATGAGCAGTTCTTC; CDR3aa: CASSTTSGGHNEQFF
abundance: -; j_gene: TRBJ1-2; d_gene: -; v_gene: TRBV7-9; len: 13; CDR3nt: TGTGCCAGCAGCTTAGCCCAGGGCTATGGCTACACCTTC; CDR3aa: CASSLAQGYGYTF
abundance: few; j_gene: TRBJ2-7; d_gene: TRBD2; v_gene: TRBV11-3; len: 13; CDR3nt: TGTGCCAGCAGCGTGGCGGGAGGCTACGAGCAGTACTTC; CDR3aa: CASSVAGGYEQYF
abundance: -; j_gene: TRBJ1-3; d_gene: -; v_gene: TRBV28; len: 14; CDR3nt: TGTGCCAGCAGTATCCAGGGTACTGGAAACACCATATATTTT; CDR3aa: CASSIQGTGNTIYF
abundance: -; j_gene: TRBJ1-5; d_gene: -; v_gene: TRBV7-9; len: 15; CDR3nt: TGTGCCAGCAGCTTGGGAGACAGATTCAATCAGCCCCAGCATTTT; CDR3aa: CASSLGDRFNQPQHF
abundance: -; j_gene: TRBJ2-7; d_gene: TRBD2; v_gene: TRBV7-2; len: 14; CDR3nt: TGTGCCAGCAGCTCACTAGCGGCTAACTACGAGCAGTACTTC; CDR3aa: CASSSLAANYEQYF
abundance: -; j_gene: TRBJ1-2; d_gene: -; v_gene: TRBV7-9; len: 14; CDR3nt: TGTGCCAGCAGCTTATCCGGAGGTGGATATGGCTACACCTTC; CDR3aa: CASSLSGGGYGYTF
abundance: -; j_gene: TRBJ2-3; d_gene: -; v_gene: TRBV13; len: 14; CDR3nt: TGTGCCAGCGTTCCACTTAATGCCGCCGGGGGCAAGTATTTT; CDR3aa: CASVPLNAAGGKYF
abundance: -; j_gene: TRBJ2-7; d_gene: -; v_gene: TRBV27; len: 14; CDR3nt: TGTGCCAGCAGTTTACTTTCCCGTTGGGACGAGCAGTACTTC; CDR3aa: CASSLLSRWDEQYF
abundance: -; j_gene: TRBJ2-1; d_gene: -; v_gene: TRBV12-2; len: 14; CDR3nt: TGTGCAAGAACCGCATTAGCGAAGTACAATGAGCAGTTCTTC; CDR3aa: CARTALAKYNEQFF
abundance: -; j_gene: TRBJ2-7; d_gene: TRBD2; v_gene: TRBV16; len: 15; CDR3nt: TGTGCCAGCAGTTCGGGACTAGCGGGAACCTACGAGCAGTACTTC; CDR3aa: CASSSGLAGTYEQYF
abundance: -; j_gene: TRBJ2-7; d_gene: -; v_gene: TRBV7-9; len: 11; CDR3nt: TGTGCCAGCAGCTCCCATTACGAGCAGTACTTC; CDR3aa: CASSSHYEQYF
abundance: -; j_gene: TRBJ2-3; d_gene: TRBD2; v_gene: TRBV27; len: 15; CDR3nt: TGTGCCAGCTTTACGGGGCTAGCGGGAACAGATACGCAGTATTTT; CDR3aa: CASFTGLAGTDTQYF
abundance: -; j_gene: TRBJ2-7; d_gene: TRBD1; v_gene: TRBV5-1; len: 19; CDR3nt: TGCGCCAGCAGCAAGTGGGGGGACAGGGTCATTGGTACGTCCTACGAGCAGTACTTC; CDR3aa: CASSKWGDRVIGTSYEQYF
abundance: -; j_gene: TRBJ2-7; d_gene: TRBD2; v_gene: TRBV2; len: 15; CDR3nt: TGTGCCAGCAGATCTATTCGGGGGGGCTTCTACGAGCAGTACTTC; CDR3aa: CASRSIRGGFYEQYF
abundance: once; j_gene: TRBJ1-2; d_gene: -; v_gene: TRBV6-4; len: 17; CDR3nt: TGTGCCAGCAGAGAACCCTTAGTGGCAAGTCTAACTGAAGGCTACACCTTC; CDR3aa: CASREPLVASLTEGYTF